The 27 T cell receptor beta chains in this list originate from one sample, sequenced in a study of blood T cell repertoires in COVID-19. Measured with immunoSEQ multiplex PCR; TCRdb has only the in-frame clones, and not every one. The sample carries roughly 98,000 clones, roughly 92% recorded once. Source material: peripheral blood. The receptor source for this set is a woman aged 55-70 years with active COVID-19.

The V and J genes are TRBV3-1 (or the pseudogene TRBV3-2) and TRBJ2-6; a weak D match, TRBD2 (6 bases). The CDR3 spans 17 residues. Germline V gene lookup returns CDR1 LGHDT and CDR2 YNNKEL (reference sequence). V gave up 5 bases and J gave up 2 bases, with 16 bases separating them. The CDR3 coding sequence is TGTGCCAGCAGCTTCGCCGGACGGACTACTGGGGCCAACGTCCTGACTTTC. Protein: CASSFAGRTTGANVLTF.

This sequence joins TRBV19 and TRBJ2-3; D gene unclear. In germline, CDR1 is LNHDA, CDR2 SQIVND (reference sequence). The CDR3 runs 14 residues. The germline V and J ends were trimmed by 0 bases and 1 base, with 5 bases remaining between them. CDR3 in amino acids: CASSIDRGTDTQYF. In DNA form, the CDR3 reads TGTGCCAGTAGTATAGATCGGGGCACAGATACGCAGTATTTT.

The V and J genes are TRBV18 and TRBJ2-3; TRBD2 aligns across 9 bases. The J segment lost 0 bases and the V segment lost 3 bases, leaving 7 bases of the junction unmatched. In germline, CDR1 is KGHSH, CDR2 LQKENI. CDR3 length: 17 residues. The CDR3 coding sequence is TGTGCCAGCTCACCGTTGACTAGCGGAGGTAGCACAGATACGCAGTATTTT. It yields the protein CASSPLTSGGSTDTQYF.

In nucleotides, the CDR3 is TGTGCCAGCTCCCGGGACAGCGCCCTAGGCGAGCAGTTCTTC. Its translation: CASSRDSALGEQFF. V and J are TRBV18 and TRBJ2-1; 7 bases are a match to TRBD1. The CDR3 loop spans 14 amino acids. V was pared by 6 bases and J by 10 bases, with 12 bases of the junction left unmatched. Looked up from germline, CDR1 is KGHSH and CDR2 is LQKENI.

This chain joins TRBV5-6 and TRBJ1-2, with 9 positions matching TRBD1. The CDR3 sequence is 16 residues long. V trimming: 3 bases; J trimming: 1 base; junction bases outside the gene matches: 7. In germline, CDR1 is SGHDT, CDR2 YYEEEE. CDR3 amino acids: CASSYKQGAGNYGYTF. The CDR3 region has the DNA TGTGCCAGCAGCTATAAACAGGGGGCCGGTAACTATGGCTACACCTTC.

This clone was recorded once. The chain recombines TRBV28 with TRBJ2-1; perhaps TRBD2 as D (5 bases). Germline CDR1 MDHEN, CDR2 SYDVKM. V lost 6 bases, J lost 2 bases, and 17 bases lay in between. The CDR3 is 16 amino acids. The DNA of the CDR3 is TGTGCCAGCAGGCCGGGATTCTTACAGACCTACAATGAGCAGTTCTTC. This sequence encodes CASRPGFLQTYNEQFF.

The chain combines TRBV28 with TRBJ2-7; 8 bases are a match to TRBD2. The CDR3 sequence is 12 residues long. The V gene end was trimmed by 4 bases and the J gene end by 9 bases; junction bases not matched to a gene: 5. Germline V gene data show CDR1 as MDHEN and CDR2 as SYDVKM. The CDR3 region is CASSSGLVVQYF. CDR3 bases: TGTGCCAGCAGTTCGGGACTAGTTGTGCAGTACTTC.

The CDR3 region is CASSLDMLAHEQFF. CDR3 nucleotide sequence: TGTGCCAGCAGCTTAGACATGCTAGCACATGAGCAGTTCTTC. The chain recombines TRBV7-9 with TRBJ2-1, with a weak D call TRBD2 (5 bases). V was shortened by 1 base and J by 8 bases, with 12 bases between the two germline ends. The CDR3 has 14 residues. Germline CDR1 SEHNR, CDR2 FQNEAQ (reference sequence).

The chain combines TRBV5-4 with TRBJ1-2; 8 positions match TRBD1. Germline trimming cut 4 bases from V and 0 bases from J; bases unmatched to any gene: 14. This CDR3 spans 18 amino acids. The V gene's germline CDR1 is SGHNT and CDR2 YYREEE (reference sequence). CDR3 nucleotides: TGTGCCAGCAGCCGTTTACAGGGGGATAAGGGGCCTAACTATGGCTACACCTTC. This sequence encodes CASSRLQGDKGPNYGYTF.

The chain recombines TRBV6-5 with TRBJ1-5; 7 bases agree with TRBD1. V shed 6 bases and J 1 base; nucleotides not matched to a gene: 6. The CDR3 sequence is 15 residues long. The germline V gene has CDR1 MNHEY and CDR2 SVGAGI. The CDR3 DNA follows: TGTGCCAGCAGGCACCGGGACAGAAGCAATCAGCCCCAGCATTTT. This translates into CASRHRDRSNQPQHF.

V gene TRBV7-3 combines with J gene TRBJ2-2; D gene uncertain. The CDR3 contains 13 residues. Germline CDR1 and CDR2: SGHTA and FQGTGA. V was cut by 4 bases and J by 0 bases, with 3 bases left in between. The CDR3 sequence is CASSSANTGELFF. The CDR3 nucleotides are TGTGCCAGCAGCTCGGCGAACACCGGGGAGCTGTTTTTT.

This clone was seen only once. The J gene is TRBJ2-2, the V gene TRBV10-3; weak D call: TRBD1 (5 bases). There are 15 residues in the CDR3. Germline CDR1 reads ENHRY; CDR2 reads SYGVKD. Between the trimmed V and J ends, which lost 0 bases and 3 bases, there was a span of 8 bases. DNA for the CDR3: TGTGCCATCAGTGAGTCGACCAGGGACACCGGGGAGCTGTTTTTT. Amino acids: CAISESTRDTGELFF.

This chain uses TRBV19 with TRBJ2-6; 7 bases are shared with TRBD1. With 6 bases clipped from V and 2 bases from J, the junction kept 7 bases outside the gene matches. Germline CDR1 and CDR2: LNHDA and SQIVND (reference sequence). The CDR3 extends over 16 amino acids. The CDR3, as DNA: TGTGCCAGTAGGCAAAACAGGGGCCCTGGGGCCAACGTCCTGACTTTC. Its protein product is CASRQNRGPGANVLTF.

This chain uses TRBV10-3 with TRBJ2-4; 9 bases line up with TRBD2. Germline CDR1 and CDR2: ENHRY and SYGVKD. The CDR3 has 15 residues. V lost 4 bases and J lost 4; bases outside the gene matches: 5. CDR3 nucleotide sequence: TGTGCCATCAGTGCCGAAGCGGGGGGTAAAAACATTCAGTACTTC. It encodes CAISAEAGGKNIQYF.

The chain joins TRBV10-3 to TRBJ1-1; D possibly corresponds to TRBD1 (5 bases). This CDR3 comprises 12 residues. Trimming left V 6 bases short and J 4 bases short, with 9 bases between. Germline CDR1 reads ENHRY; CDR2 reads SYGVKD. The CDR3 sequence is CAISQGITEAFF. The CDR3 nucleotides read TGTGCCATCAGCCAGGGTATCACTGAAGCTTTCTTT.

The table lists this clone with a count of one. This chain uses TRBV24-1 with TRBJ1-1, with D perhaps matching TRBD1 (6 bases). The CDR3 totals 15 residues. V dropped 5 bases and J dropped 4 bases, with 16 bases sitting between them. CDR1 and CDR2 (germline): KGHDR, SFDVKD. The DNA of the CDR3 is TGTGCCACCAGTGCTGGGCCAGGGGCTGTCACTGAAGCTTTCTTT. This encodes CATSAGPGAVTEAFF.

V and J are TRBV27 and TRBJ1-6, with 9 nucleotides matching TRBD1. CDR3 length equals 14 residues. The V gene's germline CDR1 is MNHEY and CDR2 SMNVEV (reference sequence). Losses at the gene ends were 7 bases for V and 10 bases for J; bases not matched to a gene: 8. CDR3 loop: CASTFWDRESPLHF. The CDR3 DNA sequence: TGTGCCAGCACCTTTTGGGACAGGGAGTCACCCCTCCACTTT.

The chain couples TRBV6-2 or TRBV6-3 to TRBJ2-7, with TRBD2 matching over 8 bases. V shed 2 bases and J 6 bases; nucleotides not matched to a gene: 6. The CDR3 runs 14 residues. Germline V gene data show CDR1 as MNHEY and CDR2 as SVGEGT. CDR3 in amino acids: CASSYGTGGFEQYF. CDR3 DNA: TGTGCCAGCAGTTACGGGACGGGGGGGTTCGAGCAGTACTTC.

The gene calls are TRBV27 and TRBJ2-7, with 8 bases aligning to TRBD1. The length of the CDR3 is 14 residues. Germline V CDR1 and CDR2: MNHEY, SMNVEV (reference sequence). With V trimmed by 4 bases and J by 2 bases, 4 bases remained unmatched. The CDR3 sequence: CASSSGQGPYEQYF. DNA for the CDR3: TGTGCCAGCAGTTCCGGACAGGGACCCTACGAGCAGTACTTC.

The V call is TRBV24-1, the J call TRBJ2-1; possible D gene TRBD2, 5 bases. The CDR3 covers 15 residues. Germline V gives CDR1 KGHDR, CDR2 SFDVKD. Trimming shortened V by 9 bases and J by 1 base, and 15 bases separated the two germline ends. The CDR3: CATASLAGSYNEQFF. CDR3 nucleotide sequence: TGTGCCACCGCTAGTCTAGCAGGTTCCTACAATGAGCAGTTCTTC.

This clone has a handful of counts. This rearrangement joins TRBV7-2 to TRBJ2-5, with TRBD2 matching 14 bases. Per germline, CDR1 SGHTA and CDR2 FQGNSA. V trimming: 1 base; J trimming: 4 bases; junction bases outside the gene matches: 2. The CDR3 runs to 16 residues. The CDR3 spells CASSLVGTSGGETQYF. CDR3 in DNA: TGTGCCAGCAGCTTAGTCGGGACTAGCGGGGGAGAGACCCAGTACTTC. The complete variable domain, with remaining parts taken from reference TRBV7-2 and TRBJ2-5, reads GAGVSQSPSNKVTEKGKDVELRCDPISGHTALYWYRQSLGQGLEFLIYFQGNSAPDKSGLPSDRFSAERTGGSVSTLTIQRTQQEDSAVYLCASSLVGTSGGETQYFGPGTRLLVL.

J is TRBJ2-3 and V is TRBV28; possibly TRBD1 for D (5 bases). CDR1 and CDR2 (germline): MDHEN, SYDVKM. The V end was cut by 3 bases, the J end by 6 bases, with 7 bases between. The length of the CDR3 is 12 residues. The CDR3 sequence is CASSFRVDTQYF. The CDR3 coding sequence is TGTGCCAGCAGTTTCAGGGTTGATACGCAGTATTTT.

The chain employs TRBV7-2 and TRBJ2-2; 8 bases are shared with TRBD1. The germline V gene encodes CDR1 SGHTA and CDR2 FQGNSA. V lost 5 bases, J lost 0 bases, and 2 bases stayed unmatched. This CDR3 has 15 residues. CDR3 nucleotides: TGTGCCAGCAGCGCGGGACAGGCGAACACCGGGGAGCTGTTTTTT. This codes for CASSAGQANTGELFF.

The J gene is TRBJ1-6, the V gene TRBV28; no clear D gene. Germline assignment: CDR1 MDHEN and CDR2 SYDVKM. V was trimmed by 4 bases and J by 4 bases, leaving 8 bases between them. The length of the CDR3 is 14 residues. CDR3 region: CASSSPRYNSPLHF. DNA of the CDR3: TGTGCCAGCAGTTCCCCTCGGTATAATTCACCCCTCCACTTT.

The chain uses TRBV28 and TRBJ2-7; TRBD2 agrees at 9 bases. The V segment lost 4 bases and the J segment 5 bases; nucleotides outside the gene matches: 9. This CDR3 is 15 amino acids long. Germline V lookup: CDR1 MDHEN, CDR2 SYDVKM. CDR3 coding DNA: TGTGCCAGCAGTTCGAGCGGGGGGAACTACCACGAGCAGTACTTC. Translation gives CASSSSGGNYHEQYF.

V and J are TRBV19 and TRBJ1-2; 10 nucleotides agree with TRBD1. Germline assignment: CDR1 LNHDA and CDR2 SQIVND (reference sequence). V trimming: 5 bases; J trimming: 3 bases; junction bases outside the gene matches: 9. The CDR3 totals 16 residues. The CDR3 DNA reads as TGTGCCAGTAGTCCGGGACAGGGGAGAGGCGACTATGGCTACACCTTC. It specifies CASSPGQGRGDYGYTF.

On this clone itself: Other DNA sequences in the same sample also yield this CDR3. This chain links TRBV28 with TRBJ1-1; no firm D call. The CDR3 runs 13 residues. CDR1 and CDR2 (germline): MDHEN, SYDVKM. V lost 6 bases and J lost 1, with 9 bases in between. CDR3 sequence reads: CASRLDPNTEAFF. The CDR3 region has the DNA TGTGCCAGCAGGCTAGATCCGAACACTGAAGCTTTCTTT.